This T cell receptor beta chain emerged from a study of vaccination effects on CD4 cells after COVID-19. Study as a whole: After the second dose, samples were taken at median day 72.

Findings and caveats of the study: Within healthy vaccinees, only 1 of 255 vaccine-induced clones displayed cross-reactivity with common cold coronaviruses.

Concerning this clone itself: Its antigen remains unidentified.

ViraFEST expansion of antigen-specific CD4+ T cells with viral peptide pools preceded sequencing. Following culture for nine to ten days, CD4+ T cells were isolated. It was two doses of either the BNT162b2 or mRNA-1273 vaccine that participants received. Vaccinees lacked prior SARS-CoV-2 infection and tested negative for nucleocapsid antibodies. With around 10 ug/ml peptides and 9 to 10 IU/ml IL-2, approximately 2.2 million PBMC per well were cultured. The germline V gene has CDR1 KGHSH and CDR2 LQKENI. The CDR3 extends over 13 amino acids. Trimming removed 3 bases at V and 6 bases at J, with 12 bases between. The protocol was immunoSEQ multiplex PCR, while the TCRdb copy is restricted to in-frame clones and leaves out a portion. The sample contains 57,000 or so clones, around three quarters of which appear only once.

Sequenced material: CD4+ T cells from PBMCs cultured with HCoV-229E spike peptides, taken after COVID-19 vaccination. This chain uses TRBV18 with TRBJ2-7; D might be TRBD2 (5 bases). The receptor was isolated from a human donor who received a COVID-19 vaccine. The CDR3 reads CASSPALAGEQYV. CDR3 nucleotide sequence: TGTGCCAGCTCACCGGCCCTGGCGGGCGAGCAGTACGTC.